Each of the 28 T cell receptor beta chains below was sequenced from the same sample in a study of shared clonotypes between healthy human individuals. Clones were sequenced by immunoSEQ multiplex PCR, and TCRdb holds only the in-frame ones, with some missing. The sample lists some 1.5 million clones, around 98% seen once, with about 0.4% in the top ten. The sequenced material came from naive CD4+ T cells sorted from blood. The subset is: CD45RA+ positively selected. The source is a man aged 30 to 45 in good health.

This chain links TRBV28 with TRBJ2-3; 10 bases agree with TRBD2. CDR1 MDHEN and CDR2 SYDVKM come from the germline V gene. Losses at the gene ends were 7 bases for V and 6 bases for J; bases not matched to a gene: 13. The CDR3 spans 16 residues. In nucleotides, the CDR3 is TGTGCCAGCACCGTTACTAGCGGGACCCCGGGGGATACGCAGTATTTT. Translating gives CASTVTSGTPGDTQYF.

V usage is TRBV7-6 and J usage is TRBJ2-5, with D possibly matching TRBD1 (5 bases). The CDR3 sequence is 15 residues long. The V gene's germline CDR1 is SGHVS and CDR2 FNYEAQ. Deletions cut 0 bases from V and 3 bases from J, with 11 bases between. CDR3 bases: TGTGCCAGCAGCTTAGCGGCGACAGTTGAAGAGACCCAGTACTTC. This sequence encodes CASSLAATVEETQYF.

CDR3 amino acids: CASSPSSGTGGLWQFF. The DNA for the CDR3 is TGTGCCAGCAGTCCTAGTTCCGGGACAGGGGGCTTATGGCAGTTCTTC. The J gene is TRBJ2-1, the V gene TRBV28; 12 bases are a match to TRBD1. This CDR3 region has 16 residues. The V and J ends lost 5 bases and 12 bases, in that order; junction bases with no gene match: 14. CDR1 and CDR2 from the germline V gene are MDHEN and SYDVKM.

The rearrangement joins TRBV5-1 to TRBJ1-2, with unresolved D. Per the germline V gene, CDR1 is SGHRS and CDR2 is YFSETQ. V dropped 0 bases and J dropped 5 bases, with 11 bases sitting between them. CDR3 size: 14 residues. The CDR3 loop reads CASSLASETYGYTF. Here the CDR3 DNA reads TGCGCCAGCAGCTTGGCATCAGAGACTTATGGCTACACCTTC.

The sample holds one count of this clone. V usage is TRBV28 and J usage is TRBJ2-3; D may be TRBD2 (6 bases). Germline V gene data show CDR1 as MDHEN and CDR2 as SYDVKM. V was shortened by 6 bases and J by 6 bases, with 19 bases between the two germline ends. The CDR3 sequence is 15 residues long. The CDR3 loop reads CASSAGGAVADTQYF. The CDR3 bases are TGTGCCAGCAGCGCCGGAGGGGCCGTGGCGGATACGCAGTATTTT.

The CDR3 nucleotides are TGTGCCAGCAGCCAAGAAGCCAGGGGGAGGACTGAAGCTTTCTTT. Amino acid sequence: CASSQEARGRTEAFF. The rearrangement joins TRBV4-2 to TRBJ1-1, with 7 bases fitting TRBD1. The ends lost 0 bases at V and 5 bases at J; junction bases unmatched: 6. The CDR3 has 15 residues. Germline CDR1 and CDR2: LGHNA and YNFKEQ.

As regards this clone: Additional DNA sequences in this sample encode the identical CDR3. This chain connects TRBV7-3 to TRBJ2-1; D ambiguous. With 1 base removed from V and 4 bases from J, the gap between germline ends came to 5 bases. Germline CDR1 and CDR2: SGHTA and FQGTGA. The CDR3 is 13 amino acids. CDR3 region: CASSLRGYNEQFF. The CDR3 coding sequence is TGTGCCAGCAGCTTAAGAGGTTACAATGAGCAGTTCTTC.

V and J are TRBV19 and TRBJ1-5; 8 positions agree with TRBD1. Germline CDR1 LNHDA, CDR2 SQIVND (reference sequence). The ends lost 9 bases at V and 6 bases at J; junction bases unmatched: 13. The CDR3 length is 15 residues. The CDR3 coding sequence is TGTGCCAGCATTCCAGGGGGCGGGTCGGGTCAGCCCCAGCATTTT. Protein product: CASIPGGGSGQPQHF.

CDR3 residues: CASSPASSFLSGELFF. The CDR3 bases are TGTGCCAGCTCACCGGCTTCGTCCTTCCTCAGCGGGGAGCTGTTTTTT. The chain uses TRBV18 and TRBJ2-2; D gene uncertain. Per the germline V gene, CDR1 is KGHSH and CDR2 is LQKENI. The CDR3 is made up of 16 amino acids. V lost 3 bases and J lost 7, with 18 bases in between. The full variable domain, rest sourced from reference TRBV18 and TRBJ2-2, is NAGVMQNPRHLVRRRGQEARLRCSPMKGHSHVYWYRQLPEEGLKFMVYLQKENIIDESGMPKERFSAEFPKEGPSILRIQQVVRGDSAAYFCASSPASSFLSGELFFGEGSRLTVL.

In its sample, this clone was seen once. The V gene is TRBV6-5, the J gene TRBJ1-1, with no clear D. CDR1 is MNHEY, CDR2 SVGAGI, per germline. V lost 5 bases and J 2 bases, leaving 15 bases between the germline ends. This CDR3 spans 15 amino acids. The CDR3 DNA sequence: TGTGCCAGCAGTACCAGGACCTCGAAAAACACTGAAGCTTTCTTT. As protein: CASSTRTSKNTEAFF.

This clone came up once. The chain combines TRBV28 with TRBJ2-7; 9 positions match TRBD1. CDR3 length: 14 amino acids. Germline lookup yields CDR1 MDHEN and CDR2 SYDVKM. After removal of 10 bases from V and 0 bases from J, the junction contained 7 bases not matched to a gene. The DNA for the CDR3 is TGTGCCATCCAGGGGACAGGGAACTCCTACGAGCAGTACTTC. Amino acids: CAIQGTGNSYEQYF.

A remark on this clone: The same CDR3 is also encoded by other DNA sequences in this sample. This CDR3 is CASSLGGFNTGELFF. CDR3 sequence (DNA): TGCGCCAGCAGCTTGGGGGGTTTTAACACCGGGGAGCTGTTTTTT. The chain recombines TRBV5-1 with TRBJ2-2; D is unclear. CDR3 length equals 15 residues. V shed 0 bases and J shed 2 bases, with 8 bases lying between them. The germline V gene encodes CDR1 SGHRS and CDR2 YFSETQ.

CDR3 sequence reads: CASSLVGVDRSSSGANVLTF. The CDR3 nucleotides read TGCGCCAGCAGCTTGGTAGGGGTTGACAGGAGTAGCTCTGGGGCCAACGTCCTGACTTTC. V usage is TRBV5-1 and J usage is TRBJ2-6, with TRBD1 as a possible D gene (6 bases). The CDR3 consists of 20 residues. The germline V gene encodes CDR1 SGHRS and CDR2 YFSETQ. V gave up 0 bases and J gave up 0 bases, with 19 bases separating them.

This rearrangement joins TRBV6-1 to TRBJ2-7, with 11 bases identical to TRBD1. V trimming: 8 bases; J trimming: 0 bases; junction bases outside the gene matches: 3. The CDR3 loop spans 14 amino acids. CDR1 is MNHNS and CDR2 is SASEGT in the germline V gene. The CDR3 DNA follows: TGTGCCAGCGCGGGACAGGGGGACTCCTACGAGCAGTACTTC. Its translation is CASAGQGDSYEQYF.

The V call is TRBV18, the J call TRBJ2-3; 9 nucleotides align to TRBD2. CDR1 KGHSH and CDR2 LQKENI come from the germline V gene. V was clipped by 0 bases and J by 8 bases; unmatched bases: 9. The CDR3 is 16 amino acids. The DNA of the CDR3 is TGTGCCAGCTCACCACCTAGCGGGAGAGTCGGAGGTACGCAGTATTTT. Translating it yields CASSPPSGRVGGTQYF. Combining the CDR3 with reference TRBV18 and TRBJ2-3 gives the whole variable domain NAGVMQNPRHLVRRRGQEARLRCSPMKGHSHVYWYRQLPEEGLKFMVYLQKENIIDESGMPKERFSAEFPKEGPSILRIQQVVRGDSAAYFCASSPPSGRVGGTQYFGPGTRLTVL.

This rearrangement joins TRBV21-1 to TRBJ2-6; the D call in the table, TRBD1, was not verified against the DNA. TRBV21-1 is a listed pseudogene. The CDR3 loop spans 17 amino acids. This CDR3 is CASGTAYKKSKANVLTF. Here the CDR3 DNA reads TGTGCCAGCGGGACAGCTTACAAAAAGAGTAAGGCCAACGTCCTGACTTTC.

The V gene is TRBV6-5, the J gene TRBJ1-4; no clear D. Trimming took off 6 bases at V and 4 bases at J, with 6 bases between the two ends. This CDR3 is 12 amino acids long. Germline lookup yields CDR1 MNHEY and CDR2 SVGAGI. Here the CDR3 reads CASRGINEKLFF. The CDR3 region has the DNA TGTGCCAGCAGAGGCATTAATGAAAAACTGTTTTTT.

The chain uses TRBV15 and TRBJ2-5, with TRBD1 matching over 11 bases. CDR1 and CDR2 (germline): LNHNV, YYDKDF (reference sequence). CDR3 length: 16 amino acids. V lost 3 bases and J lost 4; bases outside the gene matches: 7. This CDR3 reads CATSRPGQGERETQYF. In DNA, the CDR3 is TGTGCCACCAGCAGGCCGGGACAGGGGGAAAGAGAGACCCAGTACTTC.

This clone was detected only a few times. The rearrangement uses TRBV28 and TRBJ1-5, with D possibly TRBD1 on 6 matching bases. Germline CDR1 reads MDHEN; CDR2 reads SYDVKM. The V gene lost 6 bases and the J gene lost 2 bases, with 11 bases spanning the gap. The CDR3 covers 14 residues. CDR3 region: CASRTQGRNQPQHF. The CDR3 bases are TGTGCCAGCAGAACACAGGGACGCAATCAGCCCCAGCATTTT.

The chain has TRBV7-6 and TRBJ2-3, with D perhaps assigned TRBD1 or TRBD2 (5 bases each). Germline CDR1 SGHVS, CDR2 FNYEAQ. This CDR3 comprises 14 residues. Trimming pared 0 bases from V and 11 bases from J, leaving 15 bases between. The CDR3 region has the DNA TGTGCCAGCAGCTTAGCGGTTAGGGGAGCCCTGCAGTATTTT. Translation: CASSLAVRGALQYF.

The chain uses TRBV15 and TRBJ2-2; TRBD1 matches 11 bases. The V gene's germline CDR1 is LNHNV and CDR2 YYDKDF (reference sequence). J lost 9 bases, V lost 4 bases, and 4 bases had no gene match. The CDR3 has 14 residues. CDR3 region: CATSTGQGAWELFF. Here the CDR3 DNA reads TGTGCCACCAGCACCGGACAGGGGGCGTGGGAGCTGTTTTTT.

The chain is built from TRBV15 and TRBJ2-5, with a possible D match to TRBD1 (5 bases). CDR1 is LNHNV, CDR2 YYDKDF, per germline (reference sequence). V shed 3 bases and J shed 3 bases, with 11 bases lying between them. This CDR3 contains 14 residues. CDR3 in DNA: TGTGCCACCAGCAGGCTGGGGCGCGAAGAGACCCAGTACTTC. Residues: CATSRLGREETQYF. The whole variable domain, filled in from reference TRBV15 and TRBJ2-5, reads DAMVIQNPRYQVTQFGKPVTLSCSQTLNHNVMYWYQQKSSQAPKLLFHYYDKDFNNEADTPDNFQSRRPNTSFCFLDIRSPGLGDTAMYLCATSRLGREETQYFGPGTRLLVL.

The chain links TRBV7-9 to TRBJ2-7, with 9 nucleotides matching TRBD1. The CDR3 covers 14 residues. The V and J ends lost 5 bases and 3 bases, in that order; junction bases with no gene match: 5. Per the germline V gene, CDR1 is SEHNR and CDR2 is FQNEAQ (reference sequence). CDR3 nucleotides: TGTGCCAGCAGCATACCGGGACAGGGCTACGAGCAGTACTTC. Its translation: CASSIPGQGYEQYF.

The V call is TRBV18, the J call TRBJ1-5; TRBD1 matches at 8 bases. The CDR3 spans 14 residues. V was clipped by 4 bases and J by 5 bases; unmatched bases: 4. Germline CDR1 KGHSH, CDR2 LQKENI. The CDR3 nucleotides read TGTGCCAGCTCACAACAGGGGGTTGATCAGCCCCAGCATTTT. It is translated as CASSQQGVDQPQHF.

The V call is TRBV14, the J call TRBJ1-1; D call uncertain. There are 13 residues in the CDR3. With 2 bases removed from V and 0 bases from J, the gap between germline ends came to 4 bases. Germline V gene lookup returns CDR1 SGHDN and CDR2 FVKESK. CDR3 bases: TGTGCCAGCAGCCAACAGATGAACACTGAAGCTTTCTTT. Its translation: CASSQQMNTEAFF.

The chain joins TRBV7-2 to TRBJ2-7; a possible D gene is TRBD2 (6 bases). V was clipped by 5 bases and J by 3 bases, with 14 bases between them. The germline CDR1 and CDR2 sequences are SGHTA and FQGNSA. The length of the CDR3 is 14 residues. CDR3 sequence: CASSQRLGIYEQYF. CDR3 sequence (DNA): TGTGCCAGCAGCCAGAGACTAGGGATCTACGAGCAGTACTTC.

The CDR3 spells CASSPTSGTNNEQFF. The CDR3 DNA is TGTGCCAGCAGCCCGACTAGCGGGACAAACAATGAGCAGTTCTTC. This rearrangement joins TRBV7-3 to TRBJ2-1; 11 nucleotides line up with TRBD2. This CDR3 has 15 residues. Germline lookup yields CDR1 SGHTA and CDR2 FQGTGA. V gave up 5 bases and J gave up 5 bases; unmatched junction bases: 5.

This rearrangement joins TRBV19 to TRBJ2-7; D may be TRBD1 (8 bases). The CDR3 loop spans 14 amino acids. Germline V gene sequence: CDR1 LNHDA, CDR2 SQIVND (reference sequence). Trimming removed 5 bases from V and 7 bases from J, with 18 bases in between. The CDR3 is CASSAGTGAGEQYF. Written as DNA, the CDR3 is TGTGCCAGTAGTGCCGGGACAGGAGCGGGGGAGCAGTACTTC. The complete variable domain, with remaining parts taken from reference TRBV19 and TRBJ2-7, reads DGGITQSPKYLFRKEGQNVTLSCEQNLNHDAMYWYRQDPGQGLRLIYYSQIVNDFQKGDIAEGYSVSREKKESFPLTVTSAQKNPTAFYLCASSAGTGAGEQYFGPGTRLTVT.